These 15 T cell receptor beta chains were sequenced from one sample in a study of post-analysis software for immune sequencing data. Whole-study results and caveats: About five TRBV segments appeared more often in patients than in controls, and TRBV5-6, TRBV5-1 and TRBV20-1 were among these.

Tagging with unique molecular identifiers was a feature of the TCR beta cDNA libraries. One entry per CDR3 protein results from TCRdb running MiXCR on the PCR reads. The sample lists 650,000 to 850,000 distinct CDR3 sequences, about 53% seen once, with approximately 4.5% in the top ten. The antigens for these receptors are not known. The material sequenced was blood. These receptors were taken from a girl between 5 and 17 years old with multiple sclerosis.

This clonotype was seen only a few times. V gene TRBV7-3 combines with J gene TRBJ2-7; the match to TRBD2 covers 11 bases. The J call may not be correct, given that the DNA end is closer to TRBJ2-5. Germline CDR1 reads SGHTA; CDR2 reads FQGTGA. The CDR3 spans 15 residues. This chain's CDR3 is CASSSGLAVKETQYF. Written as DNA, the CDR3 is TGTGCCAGCAGCTCGGGACTAGCGGTAAAAGAGACCCAGTACTTC.

The chain has TRBV7-2 and TRBJ1-2; no clear D. Trimming removed 1 base from V and 4 bases from J, with 13 bases in between. CDR3 size: 15 residues. Germline CDR1 and CDR2: SGHTA and FQGNSA. The DNA of the CDR3 is TGTGCCAGCAGCTTAGGCCCTCTTCTAGGCTATGGCTACACCTTC. It encodes CASSLGPLLGYGYTF.

The chain is built from TRBV7-9 and TRBJ2-1, with 8 nucleotides matching TRBD1. The J segment lost 4 bases and the V segment lost 8 bases, leaving 13 bases of the junction unmatched. The CDR3 length is 16 residues. From germline, CDR1 is SEHNR and CDR2 FQNEAQ (reference sequence). The chain's CDR3 is CASGLTQGALYNEQFF. The DNA of the CDR3 is TGTGCCAGCGGCCTTACGCAGGGGGCGCTGTACAATGAGCAGTTCTTC.

The rearrangement uses TRBV15 and TRBJ2-7, with 8 bases matching TRBD2. Per germline, CDR1 LNHNV and CDR2 YYDKDF (reference sequence). The CDR3 sequence is 12 residues long. Trimming at V came to 4 bases and at J to 7 bases, leaving 3 bases not matched to a gene. The CDR3 DNA is TGTGCCACCAGCACTTTAGCGGGAGAGCAGTACTTC. This encodes CATSTLAGEQYF.

This chain links TRBV3-1 with TRBJ2-5; TRBD2 aligns across 10 bases. CDR3 length: 15 amino acids. Germline loops: CDR1 LGHDT, CDR2 YNNKEL (reference sequence). V dropped 2 bases and J dropped 11; count of bases not matched to a gene: 11. CDR3 loop: CASSQRAGGTWEQYF. The CDR3, as DNA: TGTGCCAGCAGCCAAAGAGCGGGAGGGACTTGGGAGCAGTACTTC.

This clonotype was seen more than once but under ten times. This chain joins TRBV20-1 and TRBJ2-7; maybe TRBD1 (5 bases). Germline CDR1 and CDR2: DFQATT and SNEGSKA (reference sequence). The CDR3 totals 15 residues. Trimming pared 0 bases from V and 3 bases from J, leaving 15 bases between. CDR3 in DNA: TGCAGTGCTAGAGATCCAACAGGCTTACGCTACGAGCAGTACTTC. This encodes CSARDPTGLRYEQYF.

This sequence joins TRBV15 and TRBJ2-5; D remains ambiguous. The V gene lost 2 bases and the J gene lost 2 bases, with 15 bases spanning the gap. Germline values: CDR1 LNHNV, CDR2 YYDKDF (reference sequence). There are 16 residues in the CDR3. This CDR3 is CATSRPTSPVQETQYF. CDR3 bases: TGTGCCACCAGCAGACCGACAAGCCCCGTTCAAGAGACCCAGTACTTC. Full variable domain (outside the CDR3, taken from reference TRBV15 and TRBJ2-5): DAMVIQNPRYQVTQFGKPVTLSCSQTLNHNVMYWYQQKSSQAPKLLFHYYDKDFNNEADTPDNFQSRRPNTSFCFLDIRSPGLGDTAMYLCATSRPTSPVQETQYFGPGTRLLVL.

This chain links TRBV5-1 with TRBJ1-4; D is possibly TRBD1 (6 bases). The length of the CDR3 is 14 residues. V lost 3 bases to trimming and J lost 4 bases, with 10 bases between them. CDR1 is SGHRS and CDR2 is YFSETQ in the germline V gene. CDR3 DNA: TGCGCCAGCAGCTCTACAGGGAATAATGAAAAACTGTTTTTT. Its protein product is CASSSTGNNEKLFF.

This chain links TRBV25-1 with TRBJ1-1; D is uncertain. The germline V and J ends were trimmed by 4 bases and 7 bases, with 7 bases remaining between them. The CDR3 has 11 amino acids. Germline lookup yields CDR1 MGHDK and CDR2 SYGVNS. DNA for the CDR3: TGTGCCAGCAGTGGGGGAGGTGAAGCTTTCTTT. Its protein is CASSGGGEAFF.

The chain links TRBV5-5 to TRBJ2-4; D is uncertain. The DNA end lines up better with TRBJ2-7; the J call may be wrong. Germline V gene data show CDR1 as SGHKS and CDR2 as YYEKEE (reference sequence). The CDR3 totals 15 residues. The CDR3 DNA reads TGTGCCAGCAGTCTCTCGCCGACAATCGTCTACGAGCAGTACTTC. Translated, it gives CASSLSPTIVYEQYF.

The rearrangement uses TRBV27 and TRBJ2-7; no clear D gene. In germline, CDR1 is MNHEY, CDR2 SMNVEV (reference sequence). This CDR3 region has 16 residues. Trimming took off 0 bases at V and 4 bases at J, with 16 bases between the two ends. CDR3 sequence (DNA): TGTGCCAGCAGTTTATCCTCGTCCGCCTCCCGTTACGAGCAGTACTTC. This gives the protein CASSLSSSASRYEQYF.

This chain joins TRBV6-6 and TRBJ1-2; TRBD1 aligns across 7 bases. The germline V gene has CDR1 MNHNY and CDR2 SVGAGI (reference sequence). The CDR3 has 14 amino acids. Germline trimming cut 2 bases from V and 5 bases from J; bases unmatched to any gene: 5. CDR3 loop: CASSYDDREYGYTF. The CDR3 region has the DNA TGTGCCAGCAGTTACGACGACAGGGAGTATGGCTACACCTTC.

The chain is built from TRBV6-5 and TRBJ1-5; TRBD1 might be the D (5 bases). The CDR3 consists of 13 residues. Germline loops: CDR1 MNHEY, CDR2 SVGAGI. The ends were cut back, 5 bases at V and 11 bases at J, with 16 bases in the middle. The CDR3 region is CASSQGHIGTQHF. The CDR3 DNA reads as TGTGCCAGCAGTCAAGGACATATTGGAACCCAGCATTTT.

This rearrangement joins TRBV11-2 to TRBJ2-4; TRBD1 aligns across 8 bases. The V gene's germline CDR1 is SGHAT and CDR2 FQNNGV. The CDR3 covers 14 residues. With 0 bases clipped from V and 8 bases from J, the junction kept 3 bases outside the gene matches. CDR3 residues: CASSLERQGHIQYF. CDR3 sequence (DNA): TGTGCCAGCAGCTTAGAGCGACAGGGGCACATTCAGTACTTC.

The V gene is TRBV7-2, the J gene TRBJ2-7; TRBD2 matches 11 bases. This CDR3 comprises 17 residues. The V gene's germline CDR1 is SGHTA and CDR2 FQGNSA. With V trimmed by 2 bases and J by 0 bases, 6 bases remained unmatched. This CDR3 is CASSLLAGGNPSYEQYF. In DNA form, the CDR3 reads TGTGCCAGCAGCTTACTAGCGGGGGGAAACCCCTCCTACGAGCAGTACTTC.